These T cell receptor beta chains were read from a single sample in a study of blood T cell repertoires in COVID-19. Method: immunoSEQ multiplex PCR; TCRdb's copy keeps in-frame clones and lacks some. Of 250,000 to 300,000 clones detected, more than 65% appear once; the ten largest clones hold around 3.2%. Sequences were obtained from peripheral blood. The source of these receptors is a young woman with acute or convalescent COVID-19. Each CDR3 is given with its conserved first and last residue. Each record gives: CDR3 length, clone size, D gene, J gene, V gene, CDR3 protein. D genes are given only for firm matches. The size field is filled for only some rows; it gives once, few, many or a size class.

CDR3 length: 15
clone size: .
D gene: .
J gene: TRBJ2-2
V gene: TRBV19
CDR3 protein: CASSRGRPNTGELFF

CDR3 length: 15
clone size: few
D gene: .
J gene: TRBJ1-5
V gene: TRBV4-2
CDR3 protein: CASSRRARDNQPQHF

CDR3 length: 15
clone size: .
D gene: .
J gene: TRBJ1-4
V gene: TRBV7-9
CDR3 protein: CASSIQGATNEKLFF

CDR3 length: 16
clone size: once
D gene: TRBD2
J gene: TRBJ2-1
V gene: TRBV19
CDR3 protein: CASSDGTRPPYNEQFF

CDR3 length: 14
clone size: .
D gene: TRBD1
J gene: TRBJ1-2
V gene: TRBV5-1
CDR3 protein: CASRRQGGDYGYTF

CDR3 length: 15
clone size: once
D gene: .
J gene: TRBJ2-7
V gene: TRBV5-5
CDR3 protein: CASTLERAGRSEQYF

CDR3 length: 16
clone size: few
D gene: TRBD1
J gene: TRBJ2-2
V gene: TRBV5-4
CDR3 protein: CASSHRDRVNTGELFF

CDR3 length: 14
clone size: .
D gene: .
J gene: TRBJ2-5
V gene: TRBV6-1
CDR3 protein: CASSEGPKVETQYF

CDR3 length: 17
clone size: .
D gene: .
J gene: TRBJ2-6
V gene: TRBV4-3
CDR3 protein: CASSQETAVSGANVLTF

CDR3 length: 15
clone size: .
D gene: .
J gene: TRBJ1-2
V gene: TRBV5-5
CDR3 protein: CASSLRSIESYGYTF

CDR3 length: 19
clone size: .
D gene: TRBD2
J gene: TRBJ2-5
V gene: TRBV3-1/TRBV3-2
CDR3 protein: CASSQDWMGSLAGWETQYF

CDR3 length: 15
clone size: .
D gene: TRBD2
J gene: TRBJ2-2
V gene: TRBV2
CDR3 protein: CASRSGRVLTGELFF

CDR3 length: 15
clone size: few
D gene: .
J gene: TRBJ1-2
V gene: TRBV28
CDR3 protein: CASSPGHQANYGYTF

CDR3 length: 15
clone size: .
D gene: .
J gene: TRBJ1-1
V gene: TRBV18
CDR3 protein: CASSPRRAQDTEAFF

CDR3 length: 17
clone size: once
D gene: TRBD2
J gene: TRBJ2-1
V gene: TRBV11-2
CDR3 protein: CASSLVASGSSYNEQFF

CDR3 length: 15
clone size: .
D gene: TRBD1
J gene: TRBJ2-7
V gene: TRBV25-1
CDR3 protein: CASSPVGQGSYEQYF